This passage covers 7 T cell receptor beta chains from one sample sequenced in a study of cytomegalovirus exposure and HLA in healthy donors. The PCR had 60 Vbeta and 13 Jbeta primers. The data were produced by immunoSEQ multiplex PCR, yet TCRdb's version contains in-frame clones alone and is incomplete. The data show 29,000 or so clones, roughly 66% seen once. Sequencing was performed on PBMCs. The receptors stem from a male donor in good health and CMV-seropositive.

CDR3 in amino acids: CASSHVGTSGTETQYF. Written as DNA, the CDR3 is TGTGCCAGCAGCCACGTAGGGACTAGCGGTACGGAGACCCAGTACTTC. The chain couples TRBV4-2 to TRBJ2-5; TRBD2 matches at 11 bases. The CDR3 loop spans 16 amino acids. Germline loops: CDR1 LGHNA, CDR2 YNFKEQ. V lost 3 bases and J lost 5; bases outside the gene matches: 8.

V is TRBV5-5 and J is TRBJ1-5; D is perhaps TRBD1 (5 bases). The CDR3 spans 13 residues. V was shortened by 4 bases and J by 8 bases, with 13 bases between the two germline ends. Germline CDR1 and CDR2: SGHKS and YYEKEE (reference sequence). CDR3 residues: CASSRGIREPQHF. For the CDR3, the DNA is TGTGCCAGCAGCCGGGGGATTCGGGAGCCCCAGCATTTT.

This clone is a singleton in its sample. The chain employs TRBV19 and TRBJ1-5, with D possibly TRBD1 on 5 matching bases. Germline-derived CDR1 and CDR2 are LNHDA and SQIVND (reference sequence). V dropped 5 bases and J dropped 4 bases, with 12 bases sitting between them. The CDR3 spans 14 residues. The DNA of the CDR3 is TGTGCCAGTAGTGGGCCAGGGTGGAATCAGCCCCAGCATTTT. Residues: CASSGPGWNQPQHF.

CDR3 loop: CASSPEGTGDRLRGYTF. The CDR3 region has the DNA TGTGCCAGCAGTCCGGAAGGGACAGGGGATCGTCTTCGGGGCTACACCTTC. The rearrangement uses TRBV27 and TRBJ1-2; 10 nucleotides line up with TRBD1. Germline CDR1 is MNHEY and CDR2 is SMNVEV (reference sequence). V shed 5 bases, J shed 8 bases, and the junction held 17 bases outside the gene matches. This CDR3 region has 17 residues.

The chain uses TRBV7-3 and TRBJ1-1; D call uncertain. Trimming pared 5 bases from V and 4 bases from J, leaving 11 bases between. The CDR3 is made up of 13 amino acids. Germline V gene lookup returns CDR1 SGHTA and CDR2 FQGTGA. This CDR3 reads CASSPGRATEAFF. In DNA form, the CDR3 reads TGTGCCAGCAGCCCCGGGAGGGCCACTGAAGCTTTCTTT.

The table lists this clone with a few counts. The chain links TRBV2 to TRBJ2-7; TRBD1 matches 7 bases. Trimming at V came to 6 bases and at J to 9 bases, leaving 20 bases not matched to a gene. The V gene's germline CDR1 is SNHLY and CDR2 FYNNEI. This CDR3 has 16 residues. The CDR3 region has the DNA TGTGCCAGCAGACCGGGAAGGCCCCGGGACAGTGGTGGGCAGTACTTC. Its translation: CASRPGRPRDSGGQYF.

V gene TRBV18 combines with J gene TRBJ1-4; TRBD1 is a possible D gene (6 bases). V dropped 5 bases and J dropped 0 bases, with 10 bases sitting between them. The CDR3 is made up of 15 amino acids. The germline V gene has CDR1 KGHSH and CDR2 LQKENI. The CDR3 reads CASSDRSATNEKLFF. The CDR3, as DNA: TGTGCCAGCTCAGACAGGTCTGCAACTAATGAAAAACTGTTTTTT.